The source of this TCR beta chain is a study of CD8 T cells in ankylosing spondylitis. General study points: A motif in TCR beta, a set of eight highly homologous variants, appeared characteristic of ankylosing spondylitis blood.

MiXCR was run by TCRdb on the 5' RACE reads, yielding one entry per CDR3 protein. The sample records fewer than 500,000 distinct CDR3 sequences, about 24% being singletons. As regards this clonotype: Its target is unknown.

Trimming removed 6 bases from V and 7 bases from J; junction bases left unmatched: 7. CDR1 and CDR2 from the germline V gene are DFQATT and SNEGSKA (reference sequence). The CDR3 consists of 13 residues. The sequenced sample consisted of blood, either unsorted or a sorted T cell fraction (not recorded which). The source is a male donor with ankylosing spondylitis. The rearrangement joins TRBV20-1 to TRBJ2-5, with 11 positions matching TRBD2. CDR3 sequence (DNA): TGCAGTGCGAAACTAGCGGGAGAACGGACCCAGTACTTC. This translates into CSAKLAGERTQYF.